Below, 11 T cell receptor beta chains from the same sample are listed, as sequenced in a study of CD8 T cells in ankylosing spondylitis (dated by TCRdb to 2017 to 2019). The receptor library was made with 5' RACE. Sequencing instrument: Illumina HiSeq 2500. The public reads were reanalyzed by TCRdb: fastp trimming at Q25, MiXCR alignment, in-frame beta chains only. Duplicate CDR3 protein sequences are folded into a single record with the most common DNA and genes. Recorded for this sample are approximately 240,000 distinct CDR3 sequences; approximately 24% of them occurred a single time. Over 0.55% of the sample goes to the ten largest clones. Sequencing was carried out using blood, either unsorted or a sorted T cell fraction (not recorded which). These receptors were collected from a male donor with ankylosing spondylitis or in good health (not recorded which).

This clonotype was observed many times. The chain is built from TRBV21-1 and TRBJ2-1; the table gives TRBD2 as D, unverified against the DNA. TRBV21-1 corresponds to a pseudogene. The CDR3 loop spans 13 amino acids. The CDR3 DNA reads as TGTGCCAGCAGCAAAGCGCAGGAAACCCTCCTCCTCTTC. This sequence encodes CASSKAQETLLLF.

This clonotype was observed a few times. The chain recombines TRBV20-1 with TRBJ2-1; 9 bases fit TRBD1. Trimming took 1 base from V and 14 from J; bases not matched to a gene: 12. This CDR3 comprises 14 residues. Germline values: CDR1 DFQATT, CDR2 SNEGSKA (reference sequence). The CDR3 loop reads CSARGNPGGDREFF. DNA of the CDR3: TGCAGTGCTAGAGGCAACCCTGGGGGGGACAGGGAGTTCTTC.

This clonotype was picked up a small number of times. The CDR3 reads CARPLYTQYF. The CDR3 nucleotides are TGTGCCAGGCCCTTGTATACGCAGTATTTT. This rearrangement joins TRBV7-3 to TRBJ2-3, with D unresolved. Germline V lookup: CDR1 SGHTA, CDR2 FQGTGA. The length of the CDR3 is 10 residues. V gave up 9 bases and J gave up 7 bases, with 8 bases separating them.

This clonotype was seen many times. The chain links TRBV18 to TRBJ1-2, with D tentatively TRBD1 (5 bases). This CDR3 is built from 14 residues. Germline CDR1 is KGHSH and CDR2 is LQKENI. V was clipped by 6 bases and J by 4 bases, with 15 bases between them. The CDR3 is CASSPRDGTYGYTF. The CDR3 nucleotides are TGTGCCAGCTCGCCTCGGGACGGGACCTATGGCTACACCTTC.

The gene calls are TRBV20-1 and TRBJ2-5; the match to TRBD2 covers 12 bases. CDR1 and CDR2 (germline): DFQATT, SNEGSKA (reference sequence). The CDR3 is made up of 15 amino acids. The V and J ends lost 6 bases and 3 bases, in that order; junction bases with no gene match: 8. CDR3 amino acids: CSARTSGDLKETQYF. The CDR3, as DNA: TGCAGTGCCAGGACTAGCGGGGATCTGAAAGAGACCCAGTACTTC.

In this sample, this clonotype turned up many times. The chain is built from TRBV12-3 or TRBV12-4 and TRBJ2-2; 8 bases agree with TRBD1. There are 17 residues in the CDR3. V gave up 6 bases and J gave up 2 bases; unmatched junction bases: 11. The CDR3 DNA sequence: TGTGCCAGCAGCCCAGCCTGGGGACAGGATAACACCGGGGAGCTGTTTTTT. Residues: CASSPAWGQDNTGELFF.

This clonotype was observed at least ten times. The rearrangement joins TRBV28 to TRBJ2-7, with D perhaps given as TRBD1 or TRBD2 (5 bases each). Trimming left V 7 bases short and J 3 bases short, with 16 bases between. The CDR3 has 14 residues. Germline CDR1 is MDHEN and CDR2 is SYDVKM. The CDR3 region is CASNTGTRVYEQYF. The CDR3 DNA reads as TGTGCCAGCAACACCGGGACCAGAGTCTACGAGCAGTACTTC.

This rearrangement joins TRBV29-1 to TRBJ2-2; D unclear. CDR3 length: 13 amino acids. Trimming removed 4 bases from V and 0 bases from J, with 6 bases in between. CDR1 is SQVTM, CDR2 ANQGSEA, per germline. CDR3 DNA sequence: TGCAGCGTTGGAAGTCCGAACACCGGGGAGCTGTTTTTT. It is translated as CSVGSPNTGELFF.

In this sample, this clonotype turned up many times. V is TRBV15 and J is TRBJ2-1; no definite D call. Germline V CDR1 and CDR2: LNHNV, YYDKDF (reference sequence). V dropped 1 base and J dropped 2 bases, with 6 bases sitting between them. The CDR3 totals 14 residues. CDR3 protein: CATSRVQAYNEQFF. Here the CDR3 DNA reads TGTGCCACCAGCAGAGTCCAGGCCTACAATGAGCAGTTCTTC.

The chain combines TRBV9 with TRBJ2-7; D may be TRBD1 (5 bases). Trimming shortened V by 4 bases and J by 4 bases, and 18 bases separated the two germline ends. The germline CDR1 and CDR2 sequences are SGDLS and YYNGEE. The length of the CDR3 is 15 residues. CDR3 in amino acids: CASSKGQGVTYEQYF. The CDR3 DNA reads as TGTGCCAGCAGCAAGGGGCAGGGTGTAACGTACGAGCAGTACTTC.

In its sample, this clonotype was seen many times. This sequence joins TRBV7-2 and TRBJ2-7; no clear D. The CDR3 sequence is 14 residues long. The germline gives CDR1 SGHTA, CDR2 FQGNSA. The V end was cut by 5 bases, the J end by 2 bases, with 13 bases between. The CDR3 DNA sequence: TGTGCCAGCAGCCTTAACGGACCTACCTACGAGCAGTACTTC. Translation: CASSLNGPTYEQYF.